This T cell receptor (beta chain) was captured by sequencing in a study of blood T cell repertoires in COVID-19. Study-level information: Acute-phase and convalescent COVID-19 samples originated in the United States, Italy and Spain. PBMCs, B-cell-depleted T cells, or T cells provided the cDNA or gDNA that made up the material.

Followed over time, Seattle patients had been enrolled while infection was active. Authors' processing steps: By means of reference gene primer amplification, nucleated cell counts were estimated. The repertoire was sequenced with immunoSEQ multiplex PCR; TCRdb's copy has only in-frame clones and lacks some. V and J calls and clone size are given by that table; D and trimming were obtained from the DNA. The table lists 250,000 to 350,000 clones, about 81% of them singletons. Germline V lookup: CDR1 SNHLY, CDR2 FYNNEI. This CDR3 is 12 amino acids long. V lost 6 bases and J 11 bases, leaving 16 bases between the germline ends.

The chain uses TRBV2 and TRBJ1-1; possible D gene TRBD1, 5 bases. The sequencing input was peripheral blood. This clonotype was obtained from a human donor with COVID-19, enrolled during active disease. The donor label of this sample is uncertain. CDR3 DNA sequence: TGTGCCAGCAGGCTCGATCAGGACAAGGCTTTCTTT. Its protein product is CASRLDQDKAFF.